The 25 T cell receptor beta chains in this list originate from one sample, sequenced in a study of beta chain features in type 1 diabetes. Study-level findings and limits: Type 1 diabetes patients showed a moderate but significant shortening of TCRB CDR3s in all four CD4+ subsets.

These receptors have no known antigen. Investigators reverse transcribed all isolated RNA, so they sequenced expressed TCRB transcripts. The protocol was immunoSEQ multiplex PCR, while the TCRdb copy is restricted to in-frame clones and leaves out a portion. Altogether 150,000 to 200,000 clones are present, about 63% being singletons, with the ten largest covering nearly 0.09%. The sample taken for sequencing was naive CD4+ T cells from blood. The receptors shown here come from a man between 25 and 39 years old with type 1 diabetes.

This sequence joins TRBV2 and TRBJ2-1, with unresolved D. The CDR3 is 11 amino acids. Trimming removed 5 bases from V and 12 bases from J, with 11 bases in between. Germline V lookup: CDR1 SNHLY, CDR2 FYNNEI. The chain's CDR3 is CASSLKGLQFF. The DNA of the CDR3 is TGTGCCAGCAGTCTTAAAGGGCTGCAGTTCTTC.

The J gene is TRBJ2-7, the V gene TRBV11-2; 7 bases map to TRBD1. The V segment lost 5 bases and the J segment 5 bases; nucleotides outside the gene matches: 9. There are 14 residues in the CDR3. Germline assignment: CDR1 SGHAT and CDR2 FQNNGV. The CDR3 DNA reads as TGTGCCAGCAGCGCGACAGGGATTCGGGACGAGCAGTACTTC. Its protein is CASSATGIRDEQYF.

This chain uses TRBV9 with TRBJ2-3; TRBD1 matches at 8 bases. Unmatched junction bases numbered 7, after V lost 0 bases and J lost 1 base. The CDR3 spans 17 residues. Germline V CDR1 and CDR2: SGDLS, YYNGEE. CDR3 in amino acids: CASSVGPGQGGTDTQYF. The CDR3 bases are TGTGCCAGCAGCGTAGGTCCCGGACAGGGCGGCACAGATACGCAGTATTTT.

This clone was observed a handful of times. This chain uses TRBV9 with TRBJ1-2; a weak D match, TRBD1 (6 bases). The CDR3 contains 12 residues. The ends were cut back, 4 bases at V and 4 bases at J, with 8 bases in the middle. Germline CDR1 is SGDLS and CDR2 is YYNGEE. The CDR3 sequence: CASSQDSYGYTF. The CDR3 DNA reads as TGTGCCAGCAGCCAGGACAGCTATGGCTACACCTTC.

This clone appeared a few times. The rearrangement joins TRBV2 to TRBJ2-5; 7 bases line up with TRBD1. The CDR3 totals 16 residues. Trimming at V came to 6 bases and at J to 1 base, leaving 11 bases not matched to a gene. CDR1 is SNHLY, CDR2 FYNNEI, per germline. The CDR3 spells CASRRGQVSPQETQYF. The CDR3 DNA reads TGTGCCAGCAGGAGAGGACAGGTGTCACCCCAAGAGACCCAGTACTTC. Filled out from reference TRBV2 and TRBJ2-5, the complete variable domain reads EPEVTQTPSHQVTQMGQEVILRCVPISNHLYFYWYRQILGQKVEFLVSFYNNEISEKSEIFDDQFSVERPDGSNFTLKIRSTKLEDSAMYFCASRRGQVSPQETQYFGPGTRLLVL.

This clone has a handful of counts. In DNA, the CDR3 is TGCAGCGCCACAGGGACAGGGATATACACTGAAGCTTTCTTT. It encodes CSATGTGIYTEAFF. The chain joins TRBV29-1 to TRBJ1-1; 9 bases are shared with TRBD1. The V gene end was trimmed by 7 bases and the J gene end by 3 bases; junction bases not matched to a gene: 9. The length of the CDR3 is 14 residues. CDR1 and CDR2 (germline): SQVTM, ANQGSEA.

This chain uses TRBV2 with TRBJ2-7; D unclear. There are 15 residues in the CDR3. Trimming left V 6 bases short and J 0 bases short, with 15 bases between. In germline, CDR1 is SNHLY, CDR2 FYNNEI. The CDR3 region is CASRLDQDPSYEQYF. In DNA form, the CDR3 reads TGTGCCAGCAGGCTCGACCAAGACCCCTCCTACGAGCAGTACTTC.

V is TRBV23-1 and J is TRBJ2-7, with a tentative D call TRBD1 (7 bases). TRBV23-1 is treated as an ORF (open reading frame) with a function not yet certain. Trimming cost V 2 bases and J 0 bases, with 14 bases left between them. This CDR3 comprises 16 residues. The CDR3 loop reads CASSQLRGAPSYEQYF. CDR3 DNA sequence: TGCGCCAGCAGTCAACTCAGGGGGGCCCCCTCCTACGAGCAGTACTTC.

The chain is built from TRBV6-5 and TRBJ2-7; 7 bases match TRBD1. J lost 2 bases, V lost 6 bases, and 7 bases had no gene match. The CDR3 is 14 amino acids. Germline lookup yields CDR1 MNHEY and CDR2 SVGAGI. The CDR3 DNA follows: TGTGCCAGCAGGCTAGACAGGGTTGCCTACGAGCAGTACTTC. It codes for CASRLDRVAYEQYF.

The chain has TRBV25-1 and TRBJ1-2, with D unclear. V was clipped by 5 bases and J by 4 bases, with 5 bases between them. Germline values: CDR1 MGHDK, CDR2 SYGVNS. This CDR3 is 11 amino acids long. The CDR3 spells CASSYGYGYTF. The CDR3 nucleotides read TGTGCCAGCAGTTATGGCTATGGCTACACCTTC.

The CDR3 is CASSRWGLDITDTQYF. CDR3 nucleotides: TGTGCCAGCAGCCGATGGGGACTAGACATAACAGATACGCAGTATTTT. The chain links TRBV25-1 to TRBJ2-3; 8 bases line up with TRBD2. V shed 6 bases, J shed 3 bases, and the junction held 11 bases outside the gene matches. The CDR3 spans 16 residues. CDR1 is MGHDK and CDR2 is SYGVNS in the germline V gene.

This chain joins TRBV15 and TRBJ2-3; D uncertain. V lost 1 base and J lost 2, with 1 base in between. Germline CDR1 is LNHNV and CDR2 is YYDKDF (reference sequence). CDR3 size: 12 residues. The CDR3 region is CATSRVTDTQYF. As DNA, the CDR3 is TGTGCCACCAGCAGAGTCACAGATACGCAGTATTTT.

V gene TRBV20-1 combines with J gene TRBJ2-1; a possible D gene is TRBD2 (5 bases). V lost 2 bases, J lost 8 bases, and 7 bases lay in between. The CDR3 sequence is 11 residues long. Germline CDR1 DFQATT, CDR2 SNEGSKA (reference sequence). CDR3 amino acids: CSARRRHEQFF. Written as DNA, the CDR3 is TGCAGTGCTAGAAGGAGGCATGAGCAGTTCTTC.

This clone has more than one count but fewer than ten. J is TRBJ2-5 and V is TRBV5-1; D gene unclear. The length of the CDR3 is 13 residues. CDR1 SGHRS and CDR2 YFSETQ come from the germline V gene. V lost 1 base and J lost 5, with 9 bases in between. The CDR3 coding sequence is TGCGCCAGCAGCTTGACGATGATGGAGACCCAGTACTTC. This codes for CASSLTMMETQYF.

This clone was seen a few times. The chain carries TRBV30 and TRBJ1-5; 8 bases are a match to TRBD1. Per germline, CDR1 GTSNPN and CDR2 SVGIG (reference sequence). The ends lost 1 base at V and 1 base at J; junction bases unmatched: 6. The CDR3 has 16 residues. CDR3 nucleotides: TGTGCCTGGAGTGCCGCCAGGACAGGGAGCAATCAGCCCCAGCATTTT. Amino acid sequence: CAWSAARTGSNQPQHF. Looking up the rest from reference TRBV30 and TRBJ1-5 gives the full variable domain: SQTIHQWPATLVQPVGSPLSLECTVEGTSNPNLYWYRQAAGRGLQLLFYSVGIGQISSEVPQNLSASRPQDRQFILSSKKLLLSDSGFYLCAWSAARTGSNQPQHFGDGTRLSIL.

The rearrangement joins TRBV30 to TRBJ2-3; no clear D. Trimming removed 8 bases from V and 5 bases from J, with 14 bases in between. The CDR3 totals 12 residues. Germline lookup yields CDR1 GTSNPN and CDR2 SVGIG (reference sequence). The DNA for the CDR3 is TGTGCCGGAAAGCGATCCGGAGATACGCAGTATTTT. Its translation: CAGKRSGDTQYF. The full variable domain, its missing parts supplied by reference TRBV30 and TRBJ2-3, is SQTIHQWPATLVQPVGSPLSLECTVEGTSNPNLYWYRQAAGRGLQLLFYSVGIGQISSEVPQNLSASRPQDRQFILSSKKLLLSDSGFYLCAGKRSGDTQYFGPGTRLTVL.

This chain joins TRBV5-6 and TRBJ2-5, with a weak D call TRBD2 (6 bases). Germline lookup yields CDR1 SGHDT and CDR2 YYEEEE. Deletions cut 1 base from V and 2 bases from J, with 12 bases between. This CDR3 region has 15 residues. In nucleotides, the CDR3 is TGTGCCAGCAGCTTGCTCCTGGCGGGGCAAGAGACCCAGTACTTC. As protein: CASSLLLAGQETQYF.

CDR3 sequence (DNA): TGTGCCAGCTCACCTGATGTTGGTAGTAACACCGGGGAGCTGTTTTTT. Protein: CASSPDVGSNTGELFF. The rearrangement links TRBV18 to TRBJ2-2; D remains ambiguous. CDR1 is KGHSH and CDR2 is LQKENI in the germline V gene. The ends were cut back, 3 bases at V and 2 bases at J, with 13 bases in the middle. The CDR3 spans 16 residues.

The chain recombines TRBV5-1 with TRBJ2-3; D gene uncertain. The V end was cut by 4 bases, the J end by 2 bases, with 5 bases between. This CDR3 has 12 residues. Germline-derived CDR1 and CDR2 are SGHRS and YFSETQ. In DNA form, the CDR3 reads TGCGCCAGCAGCAAGAACACAGATACGCAGTATTTT. This translates into CASSKNTDTQYF.

This clone was observed a handful of times. In DNA form, the CDR3 reads TGTGCCAGCAGCCCGGACTCGCGGCACTATGGCTACACCTTC. It codes for CASSPDSRHYGYTF. This chain connects TRBV7-9 to TRBJ1-2; D is uncertain. This CDR3 is 14 amino acids long. Germline assignment: CDR1 SEHNR and CDR2 FQNEAQ (reference sequence). The germline V and J ends were trimmed by 5 bases and 3 bases, with 13 bases remaining between them.

V usage is TRBV4-3 and J usage is TRBJ2-7; D is unclear. The CDR3 spans 13 residues. The germline V gene encodes CDR1 LGHNA and CDR2 YSLEER. Trimming removed 3 bases from V and 9 bases from J, with 15 bases in between. The CDR3 region has the DNA TGCGCCAGCAGCCACTCGTCCGGAGCCCGGCAGTACTTC. The encoded protein is CASSHSSGARQYF.

This clone appeared a few times. The CDR3 bases are TGTGCCAGCAGCTTAAACGCACTAGCGGGTAACACAGATACGCAGTATTTT. It is translated as CASSLNALAGNTDTQYF. The chain has TRBV7-2 and TRBJ2-3; 9 bases align to TRBD2. The CDR3 has 17 residues. The V segment lost 2 bases and the J segment 2 bases; nucleotides outside the gene matches: 8. From germline, CDR1 is SGHTA and CDR2 FQGNSA.

This clone has only one observation. The chain is built from TRBV29-1 and TRBJ2-1; 9 bases map to TRBD1. Germline V gene lookup returns CDR1 SQVTM and CDR2 ANQGSEA. The trim removed 1 base at V and 6 bases at J, leaving 4 bases unmatched. The CDR3 length is 14 residues. The CDR3 DNA reads as TGCAGCGTTGAAGTCCCGGACAGGGGCAATGAGCAGTTCTTC. This translates into CSVEVPDRGNEQFF.

This clone was found a few times. This rearrangement joins TRBV19 to TRBJ2-6, with a weak D call TRBD1 (5 bases). With 0 bases removed from V and 0 bases from J, the gap between germline ends came to 9 bases. The CDR3 runs 17 residues. Germline assignment: CDR1 LNHDA and CDR2 SQIVND (reference sequence). In nucleotides, the CDR3 is TGTGCCAGTAGTATAGATGCAGGGCTCTCTGGGGCCAACGTCCTGACTTTC. This encodes CASSIDAGLSGANVLTF.

In its sample, this clone was seen a few times. J is TRBJ1-5 and V is TRBV29-1, with D unclear. Deletions cut 3 bases from V and 1 base from J, with 4 bases between. The germline V gene encodes CDR1 SQVTM and CDR2 ANQGSEA. CDR3 size: 12 residues. CDR3 nucleotides: TGCAGCGTTGAGAAGAGCAATCAGCCCCAGCATTTT. Protein product: CSVEKSNQPQHF.